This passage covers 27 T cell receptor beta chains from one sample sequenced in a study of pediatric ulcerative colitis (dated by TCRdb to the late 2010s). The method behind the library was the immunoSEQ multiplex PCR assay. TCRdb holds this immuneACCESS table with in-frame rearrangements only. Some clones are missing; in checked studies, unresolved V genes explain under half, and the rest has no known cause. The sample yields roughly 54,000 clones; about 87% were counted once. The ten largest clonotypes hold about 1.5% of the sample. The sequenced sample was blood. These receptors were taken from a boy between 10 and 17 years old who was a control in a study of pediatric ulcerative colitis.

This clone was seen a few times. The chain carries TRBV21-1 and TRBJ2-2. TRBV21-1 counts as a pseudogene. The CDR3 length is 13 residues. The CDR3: CASSKGNTGELFF. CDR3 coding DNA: TGTGCCAGCAGCAAAGGGAACACCGGGGAGCTGTTTTTT.

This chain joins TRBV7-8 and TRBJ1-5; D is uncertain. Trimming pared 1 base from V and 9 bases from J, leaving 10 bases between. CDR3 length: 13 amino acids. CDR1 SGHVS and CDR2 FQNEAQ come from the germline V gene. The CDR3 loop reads CASSLGPRWPQHF. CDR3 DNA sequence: TGTGCCAGCAGCTTAGGGCCTCGATGGCCCCAGCATTTT.

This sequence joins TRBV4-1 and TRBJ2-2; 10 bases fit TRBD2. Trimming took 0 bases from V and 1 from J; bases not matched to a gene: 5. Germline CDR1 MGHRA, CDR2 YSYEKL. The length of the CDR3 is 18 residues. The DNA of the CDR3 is TGCGCCAGCAGCCAAGATTCGCGACTAGCGGGGAACACCGGGGAGCTGTTTTTT. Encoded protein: CASSQDSRLAGNTGELFF.

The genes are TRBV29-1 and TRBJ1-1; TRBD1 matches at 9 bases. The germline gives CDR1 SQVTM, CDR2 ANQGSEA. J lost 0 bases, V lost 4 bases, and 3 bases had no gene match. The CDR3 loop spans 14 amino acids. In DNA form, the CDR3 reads TGCAGCGTTGTCGGGACAGGGATGAACACTGAAGCTTTCTTT. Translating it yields CSVVGTGMNTEAFF.

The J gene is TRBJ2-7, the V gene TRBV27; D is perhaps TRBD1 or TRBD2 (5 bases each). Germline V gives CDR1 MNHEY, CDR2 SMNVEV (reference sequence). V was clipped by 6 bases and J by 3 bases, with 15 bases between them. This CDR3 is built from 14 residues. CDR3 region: CASSSRGSDYEQYF. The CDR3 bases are TGTGCCAGCAGCTCCCGGGGCTCTGACTACGAGCAGTACTTC.

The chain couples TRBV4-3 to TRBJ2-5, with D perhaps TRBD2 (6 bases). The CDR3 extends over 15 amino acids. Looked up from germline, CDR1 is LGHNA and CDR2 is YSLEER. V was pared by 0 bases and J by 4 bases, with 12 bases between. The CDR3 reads CASSQDLDGRETQYF. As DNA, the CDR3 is TGCGCCAGCAGCCAAGATCTCGACGGGAGAGAGACCCAGTACTTC.

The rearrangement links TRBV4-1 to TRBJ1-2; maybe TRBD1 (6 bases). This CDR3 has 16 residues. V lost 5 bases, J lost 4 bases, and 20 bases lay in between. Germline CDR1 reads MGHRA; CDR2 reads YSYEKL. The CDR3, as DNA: TGCGCCAGCAGCAAAATTCTCCAGGGGCCAACCTATGGCTACACCTTC. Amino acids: CASSKILQGPTYGYTF.

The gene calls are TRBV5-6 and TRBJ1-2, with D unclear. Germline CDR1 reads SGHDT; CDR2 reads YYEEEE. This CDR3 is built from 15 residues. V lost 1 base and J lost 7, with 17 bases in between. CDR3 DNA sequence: TGTGCCAGCAGCTTGCAAGGCAGTGAAGCTGGTGGCTACACCTTC. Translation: CASSLQGSEAGGYTF.

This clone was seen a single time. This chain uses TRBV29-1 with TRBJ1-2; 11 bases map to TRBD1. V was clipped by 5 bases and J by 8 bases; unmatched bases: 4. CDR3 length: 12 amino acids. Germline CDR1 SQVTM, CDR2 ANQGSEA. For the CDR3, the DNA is TGCAGCGTTTGGGACAGGGGGGAAGGCTACACCTTC. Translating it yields CSVWDRGEGYTF.

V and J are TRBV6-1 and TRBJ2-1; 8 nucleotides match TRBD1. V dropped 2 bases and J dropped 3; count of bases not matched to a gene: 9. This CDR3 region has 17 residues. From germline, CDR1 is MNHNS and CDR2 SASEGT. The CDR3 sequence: CASSESGDRGYYNEQFF. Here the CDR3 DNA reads TGTGCCAGCAGTGAAAGCGGCGACAGGGGCTACTACAATGAGCAGTTCTTC.

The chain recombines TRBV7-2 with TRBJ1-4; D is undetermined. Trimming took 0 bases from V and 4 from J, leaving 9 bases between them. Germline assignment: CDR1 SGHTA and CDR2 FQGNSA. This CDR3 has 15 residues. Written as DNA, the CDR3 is TGTGCCAGCAGCTTAGCGCGACTTTTTAATGAAAAACTGTTTTTT. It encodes CASSLARLFNEKLFF.

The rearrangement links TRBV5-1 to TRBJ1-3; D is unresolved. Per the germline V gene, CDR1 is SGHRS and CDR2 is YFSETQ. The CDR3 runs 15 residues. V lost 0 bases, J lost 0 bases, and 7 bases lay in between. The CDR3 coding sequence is TGCGCCAGCAGCTTGGGAGGGTCCTCTGGAAACACCATATATTTT. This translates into CASSLGGSSGNTIYF.

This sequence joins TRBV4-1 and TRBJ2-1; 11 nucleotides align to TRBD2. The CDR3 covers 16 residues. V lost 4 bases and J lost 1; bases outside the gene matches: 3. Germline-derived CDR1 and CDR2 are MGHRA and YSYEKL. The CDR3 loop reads CASSPRTSGSYNEQFF. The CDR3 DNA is TGCGCCAGCAGCCCGAGGACTAGCGGGTCCTACAATGAGCAGTTCTTC.

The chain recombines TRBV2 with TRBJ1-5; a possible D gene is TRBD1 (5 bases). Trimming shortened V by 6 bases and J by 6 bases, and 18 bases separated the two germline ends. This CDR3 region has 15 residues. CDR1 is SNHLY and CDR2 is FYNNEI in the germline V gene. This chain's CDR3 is CASRGRHSSGQPQHF. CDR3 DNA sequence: TGTGCCAGCAGGGGGCGACATTCAAGTGGTCAGCCCCAGCATTTT.

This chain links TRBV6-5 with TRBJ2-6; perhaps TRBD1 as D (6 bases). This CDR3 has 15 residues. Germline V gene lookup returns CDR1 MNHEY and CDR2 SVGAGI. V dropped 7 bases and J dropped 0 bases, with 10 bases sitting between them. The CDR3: CASTTGSSGANVLTF. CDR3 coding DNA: TGTGCCAGCACTACAGGGAGCTCTGGGGCCAACGTCCTGACTTTC.

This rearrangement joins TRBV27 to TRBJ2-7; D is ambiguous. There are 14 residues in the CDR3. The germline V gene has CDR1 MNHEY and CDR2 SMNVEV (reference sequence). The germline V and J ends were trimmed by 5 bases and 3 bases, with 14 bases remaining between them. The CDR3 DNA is TGTGCCAGCAGTCATGGCCCTACCATCTACGAGCAGTACTTC. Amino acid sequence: CASSHGPTIYEQYF.

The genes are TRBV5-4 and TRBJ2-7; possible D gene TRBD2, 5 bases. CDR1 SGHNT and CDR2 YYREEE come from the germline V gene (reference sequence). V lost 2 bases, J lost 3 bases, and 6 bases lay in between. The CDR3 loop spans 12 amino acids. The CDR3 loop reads CASSLDYYEQYF. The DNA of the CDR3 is TGTGCCAGCAGCTTAGACTACTACGAGCAGTACTTC.

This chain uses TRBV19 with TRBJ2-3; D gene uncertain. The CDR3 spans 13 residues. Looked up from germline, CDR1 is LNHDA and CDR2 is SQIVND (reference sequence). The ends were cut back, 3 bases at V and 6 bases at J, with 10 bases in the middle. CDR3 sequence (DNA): TGTGCCAGTAGTATGGGTATTAGGGATACGCAGTATTTT. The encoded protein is CASSMGIRDTQYF.

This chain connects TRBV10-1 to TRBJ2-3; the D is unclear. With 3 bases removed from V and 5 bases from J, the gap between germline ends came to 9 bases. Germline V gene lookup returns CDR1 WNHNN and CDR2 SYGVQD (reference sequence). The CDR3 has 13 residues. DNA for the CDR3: TGCGCCAGCAGTGATTCATTGGGAGATACGCAGTATTTT. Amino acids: CASSDSLGDTQYF.

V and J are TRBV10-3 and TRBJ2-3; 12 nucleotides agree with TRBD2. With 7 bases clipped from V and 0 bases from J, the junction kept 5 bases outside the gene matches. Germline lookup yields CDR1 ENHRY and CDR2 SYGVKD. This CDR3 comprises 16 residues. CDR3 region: CAITNGLAGSTDTQYF. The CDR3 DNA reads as TGTGCCATCACTAACGGACTAGCGGGAAGCACAGATACGCAGTATTTT.

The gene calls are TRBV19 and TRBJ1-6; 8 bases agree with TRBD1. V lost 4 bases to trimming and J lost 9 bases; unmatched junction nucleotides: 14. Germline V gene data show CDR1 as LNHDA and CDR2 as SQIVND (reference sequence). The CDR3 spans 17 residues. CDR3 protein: CASSTMDREGFCSPLHF. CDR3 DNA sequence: TGTGCCAGTAGTACGATGGACAGGGAGGGATTCTGTTCACCCCTCCACTTT.

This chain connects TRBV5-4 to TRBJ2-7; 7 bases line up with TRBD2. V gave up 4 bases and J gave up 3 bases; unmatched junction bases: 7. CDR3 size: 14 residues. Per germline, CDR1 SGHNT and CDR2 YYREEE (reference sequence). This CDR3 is CASSPKGRDYEQYF. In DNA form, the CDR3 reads TGTGCCAGCAGCCCGAAGGGGAGGGACTACGAGCAGTACTTC.

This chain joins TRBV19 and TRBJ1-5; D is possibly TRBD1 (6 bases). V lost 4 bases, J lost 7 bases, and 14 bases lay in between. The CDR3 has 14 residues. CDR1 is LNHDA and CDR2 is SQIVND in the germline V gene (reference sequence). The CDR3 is CASSNLGTKQPQHF. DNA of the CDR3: TGTGCCAGTAGTAACCTCGGGACAAAACAGCCCCAGCATTTT.

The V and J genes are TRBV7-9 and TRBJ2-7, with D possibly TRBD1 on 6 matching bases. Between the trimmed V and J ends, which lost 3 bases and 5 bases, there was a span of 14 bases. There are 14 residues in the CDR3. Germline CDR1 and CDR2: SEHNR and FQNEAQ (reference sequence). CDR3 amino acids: CASSFLQGFHEQYF. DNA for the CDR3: TGTGCCAGCAGCTTCCTTCAGGGGTTCCACGAGCAGTACTTC.

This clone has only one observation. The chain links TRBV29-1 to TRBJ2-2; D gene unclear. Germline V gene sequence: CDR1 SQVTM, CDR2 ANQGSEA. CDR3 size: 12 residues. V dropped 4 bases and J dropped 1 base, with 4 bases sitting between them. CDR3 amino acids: CSVAENTGELFF. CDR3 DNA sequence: TGCAGCGTTGCAGAGAACACCGGGGAGCTGTTTTTT.

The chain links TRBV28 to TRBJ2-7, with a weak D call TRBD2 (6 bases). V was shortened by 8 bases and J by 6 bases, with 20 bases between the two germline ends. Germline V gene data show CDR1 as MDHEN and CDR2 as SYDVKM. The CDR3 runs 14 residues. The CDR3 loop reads CASDKPGLAGEQYF. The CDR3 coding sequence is TGTGCCAGCGACAAACCGGGACTCGCTGGCGAGCAGTACTTC.

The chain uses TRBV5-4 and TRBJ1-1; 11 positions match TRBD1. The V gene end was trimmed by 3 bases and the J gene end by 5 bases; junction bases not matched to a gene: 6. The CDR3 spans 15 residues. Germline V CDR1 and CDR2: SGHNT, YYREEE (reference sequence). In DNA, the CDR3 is TGTGCCAGCAGCTCCGGGACAGGGGGGATTACTGAAGCTTTCTTT. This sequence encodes CASSSGTGGITEAFF. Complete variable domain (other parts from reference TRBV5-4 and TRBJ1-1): ETGVTQSPTHLIKTRGQQVTLRCSSQSGHNTVSWYQQALGQGPQFIFQYYREEENGRGNFPPRFSGLQFPNYSSELNVNALELDDSALYLCASSSGTGGITEAFFGQGTRLTVV.